Listed below are T cell receptor beta chains from one sample, sequenced in a study of T-cell memory formation after mild COVID-19. From the 5' RACE reads, TCRdb called clonotypes with MiXCR, one entry per CDR3 protein. The profile covers 90,000 to 130,000 distinct CDR3 sequences, with about 18% appearing a single time and approximately 5% taken by the ten largest. Sequenced sample: PBMCs or a T cell subset sorted from them (not recorded which). These receptors were taken from a man aged 18 to 29 who had mild COVID-19 (a few samples of this study predate the infection). Cell type and time point are not known. CDR3s include the opening cysteine and the closing phenylalanine or tryptophan. The D gene is left open where the match is weak. Clone size is shown for a subset of rows, as once, few, many or a class of expanded clone.

TRBJ2-4	-	-	TRBV4-3	TGCGCCAGCAGCCAGAACTGGGCCCAAGGAGACATTCAGTACTTC	CASSQNWAQGDIQYF
TRBJ1-1	few	-	TRBV12-3/TRBV12-4	TGTGCCAGCAGACCGGGCCCCCTGAACACTGAAGCTTTCTTT	CASRPGPLNTEAFF
TRBJ2-5	-	-	TRBV9	TGTGCCAGCAGCGGGGCTACAGGGTATCAAGAGACCCAGTACTTC	CASSGATGYQETQYF
TRBJ1-2	-	-	TRBV6-5	TGTGCCAGCAGCCAAACACAGCAGGGCTACACCTTC	CASSQTQQGYTF
TRBJ2-3	many	-	TRBV7-3	TGTGCCAGCAGCTTAGGCCCACCACCAGATACGCAGTATTTT	CASSLGPPPDTQYF
TRBJ1-1	-	-	TRBV5-1	TGCGCCAGCAGCTTGGACGGGGGCGAGAACACTGAAGCTTTCTTT	CASSLDGGENTEAFF
TRBJ2-2	-	-	TRBV5-1	TGCGCCAGCAGCTTGATAGGGAACACCGGGGAGCTGTTTTTT	CASSLIGNTGELFF
TRBJ1-5	-	TRBD1	TRBV18	TGTGCCAGCTCACCGGACAGGAACAATCAGCCCCAGCATTTT	CASSPDRNNQPQHF
TRBJ2-3	few	-	TRBV7-2	TGTGCCAGCAGCCTGGCCTCTAGAGCAGATACGCAGTATTTT	CASSLASRADTQYF
TRBJ1-1	-	-	TRBV5-1	TGCGCCAGCAGCTTGGATCCCGCTGGCCTCACTAAAGCTTTCTTT	CASSLDPAGLTKAFF
TRBJ1-2	-	-	TRBV30	TGTGCCTGGAGTGCGGGGGATGGCTACACCTTC	CAWSAGDGYTF
TRBJ2-2	-	-	TRBV6-2/TRBV6-3	TGTGCCAGCAGCCACCGGTGGGAGCTGTTTTTT	CASSHRWELFF
TRBJ2-2	-	-	TRBV9	TGTGCCAGCAGCGTGAGAGGCCCGAACACCGGGGAGCTGTTTTTT	CASSVRGPNTGELFF
TRBJ2-7	few	-	TRBV12-3/TRBV12-4	TGTGCCAGCAGTTTTCGGGGACACGAGCAGTACTTC	CASSFRGHEQYF
TRBJ2-5	-	-	TRBV27	TGTGCCAGCAGGGGGGGGCCTTGGGAGACCCAGTACTTC	CASRGGPWETQYF
TRBJ2-7	many	-	TRBV5-1	TGCGCCAGCAGATCCGGCGGCTCCTACGAGCAGTACTTC	CASRSGGSYEQYF
TRBJ2-3	-	-	TRBV5-1	TGCGCCAGCAGCTTGGAACTAGGAGGCACAGATACGCAGTATTTT	CASSLELGGTDTQYF
TRBJ1-1	few	TRBD1	TRBV20-1	TGCAGTGCTAGAATAGGGGGCTCTCACACTGAAGCTTTCTTT	CSARIGGSHTEAFF
TRBJ1-3	-	-	TRBV4-2	TGTGCCAGCAGCCAAGACCCAAGGGAAGGAAACACCATATATTTT	CASSQDPREGNTIYF
TRBJ1-5	few	-	TRBV10-3	TGTGCCATCAGCGGGGATTATAGCAATCAGCCCCAGCATTTT	CAISGDYSNQPQHF
TRBJ1-2	-	-	TRBV5-4	TGTGCCAGCAGCTTTTTCTCCGGGTCGGGCTACACCTTC	CASSFFSGSGYTF
TRBJ1-2	-	-	TRBV5-1	TGCGCCAGCAGCCCGCGTCAGGGGAATCCCTATGGCTACACCTTC	CASSPRQGNPYGYTF
TRBJ2-2	-	-	TRBV11-2	TGTGCCAGCAGCCCTATACAGGTCTCCACCGGGGAGCTGTTTTTT	CASSPIQVSTGELFF
TRBJ2-7	many	-	TRBV20-1	TGCAGTGCTAGGCAGGGACAATACGAGCAGTACTTC	CSARQGQYEQYF
TRBJ1-1	-	-	TRBV13	TGTGCCAGCAGCTTGGGGGTGTCAATTGAAGCTTTCTTT	CASSLGVSIEAFF
TRBJ1-4	-	TRBD1	TRBV10-3	TGTGCCATCAGTCCACAGGGGACCTCTAATGAAAAACTGTTTTTT	CAISPQGTSNEKLFF
TRBJ2-5	few	-	TRBV7-2	TGTGCCAGCAGCTTAAACGTCGGCAGCCAAGAGACCCAGTACTTC	CASSLNVGSQETQYF
TRBJ1-1	-	-	TRBV7-2	TGTGCCAGCAGCAAGGGACAATGGAACACTGAAGCTTTCTTT	CASSKGQWNTEAFF
TRBJ2-5	few	TRBD1	TRBV7-9	TGTGCCAGCATCATCGGGACAGTCAAAATACAAGAGACCCAGTACTTC	CASIIGTVKIQETQYF
TRBJ1-6	-	TRBD1	TRBV11-2	TGTGCCAGCAGCTTTGGGACAGGGATCAACAATTCACCCCTCCACTTT	CASSFGTGINNSPLHF
TRBJ2-2	-	-	TRBV7-2	TGTGCCAGCAGCATATATAGTGTCGGGGAGCTGTTTTTT	CASSIYSVGELFF
TRBJ1-5	-	-	TRBV6-5	TGTGCCAGCAGTGGCGTCGGTCGTCAGCCCCAGCATTTT	CASSGVGRQPQHF
TRBJ2-3	-	TRBD2	TRBV7-2	TGTGCCAGCAGTTTCCCCCCGGTGCGGGGGATAATAGGAGATACGCAGTATTTT	CASSFPPVRGIIGDTQYF
TRBJ1-1	-	-	TRBV7-9	TGTGCCAGCAGGTTATACAGGCTGAACACTGAAGCTTTCTTT	CASRLYRLNTEAFF
TRBJ2-1	few	-	TRBV7-2	TGTGCCAGCAGCTTAGAATCCGGCCGCAATGAGCAGTTCTTC	CASSLESGRNEQFF
TRBJ1-2	-	-	TRBV6-2/TRBV6-3	TGTGCCAGCAGTTACGGCAAGGGGAGTCTTGGCTACACCTTC	CASSYGKGSLGYTF
TRBJ2-3	few	-	TRBV7-9	TGTGCCAGCAGCGTACGGGGACTCATCACAGATACGCAGTATTTT	CASSVRGLITDTQYF
TRBJ2-5	-	-	TRBV4-1	TGCGCCAGCAGCCCCCACGGTACAGGGTTAGAGACCCAGTACTTC	CASSPHGTGLETQYF
TRBJ2-4	few	TRBD2	TRBV5-1	TGCGCCAGCAGCTTGCTAGCGGGGGACGGGAACATTCAGTACTTC	CASSLLAGDGNIQYF
TRBJ2-5	few	-	TRBV5-1	TGCGCCAGCACCCTACAAGAGGCCCAGTACTTC	CASTLQEAQYF
TRBJ1-5	-	-	TRBV2	TGTGCCAGCACCAGGGAAGGGGAACAGCCCCAGCATTTT	CASTREGEQPQHF
TRBJ2-7	-	TRBD1	TRBV6-5	TGTGCCAGCAGCCGTGAGGGGACAGGGGCCTACGAGCAGTACTTC	CASSREGTGAYEQYF
TRBJ1-2	few	-	TRBV27	TGTGCCAGCAGAGCAGGTGGAAACTATGGCTACACCTTC	CASRAGGNYGYTF
TRBJ2-2	many	-	TRBV27	TGTGCCAGCAGTTTCAGACTAGCCGGGGAGCTGTTTTTT	CASSFRLAGELFF
TRBJ2-3	few	-	TRBV7-2	TGTGCCAGCAGCCCGAGTCTGGTCCGGGACGGGCAGTATTTT	CASSPSLVRDGQYF
TRBJ2-5	-	-	TRBV5-1	TGCGCCAGCTTCCTACCAGGGGAGGAGACCCAGTACTTC	CASFLPGEETQYF
TRBJ2-3	many	-	TRBV7-3	TGTGCCAGCAGCTTAGTCCCGAGCGGAGATACGCAGTATTTT	CASSLVPSGDTQYF
TRBJ2-7	few	TRBD2	TRBV20-1	TGCAGTGCTAGAGTCGGCGGGAGAAACTACGAGCAGTACTTC	CSARVGGRNYEQYF
TRBJ2-3	-	-	TRBV7-9	TGTGCCAGCAGCTTATCATCCGTCGCGCAGTATTTT	CASSLSSVAQYF
TRBJ2-2	-	TRBD1	TRBV10-1	TGCGCCAGCAGTAAGCTTGGGACAGGGGACACCGGGGAGCTGTTTTTT	CASSKLGTGDTGELFF
TRBJ2-5	few	-	TRBV20-1	TGCAGTGCTAATCGAGGAGGGGGGCGAGGGGAGACCCAGTACTTC	CSANRGGGRGETQYF
TRBJ2-1	-	TRBD1	TRBV6-6	TGTGCCAGCAGCCCCGGACAGGGTAGGACGGGGAATGAGCAGTTCTTC	CASSPGQGRTGNEQFF
TRBJ2-7	-	-	TRBV30	TGTGCCTGGATCTACGGTGGGGGAACGGGCGAGCAGTACTTC	CAWIYGGGTGEQYF
TRBJ2-5	few	-	TRBV4-3	TGCGCCAGCAGCCCAAACCGTGGGGAGACCCAGTACTTC	CASSPNRGETQYF